A selection of T cell receptor beta chains follows, all from one sample in a study of T cells in Graves' hyperthyroidism and ophthalmopathy. From the multiplex PCR reads, TCRdb called clonotypes with MiXCR, one entry per CDR3 protein. The sample records 550,000 to 850,000 distinct CDR3 sequences, roughly 20% being singletons. The specimen sequenced was blood. These receptors were taken from a woman aged 50 to 60 with Graves' hyperthyroidism that later progressed to Graves' ophthalmopathy. The CDR3 runs from the conserved cysteine through the conserved F or W. The D gene is left open where the match is weak. Some rows have no size entry. The others give once, few or many, or a class for an expanded clone.

d_call: TRBD2
clone_size: many
cdr3_length: 14
v_call: TRBV12-3/TRBV12-4
j_call: TRBJ2-3
cdr3_aa: CASTWEGLTDTQYF
cdr3_nt: TGTGCCAGCACCTGGGAGGGGCTCACAGATACGCAGTATTTT

d_call: -
clone_size: -
cdr3_length: 16
v_call: TRBV5-1
j_call: TRBJ2-6
cdr3_aa: CASSLVDGSGANVLTF
cdr3_nt: TGCGCCAGCAGCTTGGTTGATGGGTCTGGGGCCAACGTCCTGACTTTC

d_call: TRBD1
clone_size: many
cdr3_length: 16
v_call: TRBV12-3/TRBV12-4
j_call: TRBJ2-3
cdr3_aa: CASRPDRDRGMDTQYF
cdr3_nt: TGTGCCAGCAGACCCGACCGGGACAGGGGAATGGATACGCAGTATTTT

d_call: -
clone_size: -
cdr3_length: 13
v_call: TRBV12-3/TRBV12-4
j_call: TRBJ2-1
cdr3_aa: CASTLNPYNEQFF
cdr3_nt: TGTGCCAGCACTTTGAACCCTTACAATGAGCAGTTCTTC

d_call: -
clone_size: many
cdr3_length: 12
v_call: TRBV6-1
j_call: TRBJ2-7
cdr3_aa: CASSASPYEQYF
cdr3_nt: TGTGCCAGCAGTGCTAGTCCCTACGAGCAGTACTTC

d_call: -
clone_size: few
cdr3_length: 14
v_call: TRBV10-2
j_call: TRBJ2-7
cdr3_aa: CASKPGQGSYEQYF
cdr3_nt: TGCGCCAGCAAGCCAGGCCAGGGGTCATACGAGCAGTACTTC

d_call: -
clone_size: -
cdr3_length: 11
v_call: TRBV6-2/TRBV6-3
j_call: TRBJ1-5
cdr3_aa: CASSQNQPQHF
cdr3_nt: TGTGCCAGCAGTCAGAATCAGCCCCAGCATTTT

d_call: -
clone_size: -
cdr3_length: 14
v_call: TRBV27
j_call: TRBJ2-2
cdr3_aa: CASSPSGFPGELFF
cdr3_nt: TGTGCCAGCAGTCCCTCGGGGTTTCCCGGGGAGCTGTTTTTT

d_call: -
clone_size: few
cdr3_length: 14
v_call: TRBV29-1
j_call: TRBJ2-1
cdr3_aa: CSAEGVTHYNEQFF
cdr3_nt: TGCAGCGCCGAGGGGGTGACTCACTACAATGAGCAGTTCTTC

d_call: TRBD2
clone_size: many
cdr3_length: 16
v_call: TRBV20-1
j_call: TRBJ2-3
cdr3_aa: CSARSRLAGGTDTQYF
cdr3_nt: TGCAGTGCTAGATCCCGACTAGCGGGGGGCACAGATACGCAGTATTTT

d_call: -
clone_size: -
cdr3_length: 12
v_call: TRBV20-1
j_call: TRBJ1-2
cdr3_aa: CSAETGSWGYTF
cdr3_nt: TGCAGTGCTGAAACCGGAAGCTGGGGCTACACCTTC

d_call: -
clone_size: many
cdr3_length: 15
v_call: TRBV18
j_call: TRBJ1-5
cdr3_aa: CASSLSVDGSQPQHF
cdr3_nt: TGTGCCAGCTCACTATCAGTAGACGGGAGTCAGCCCCAGCATTTT

d_call: TRBD2
clone_size: -
cdr3_length: 15
v_call: TRBV5-4
j_call: TRBJ2-2
cdr3_aa: CASSPGTSDLRELFF
cdr3_nt: TGTGCCAGCAGCCCCGGGACTAGCGATCTCCGAGAGCTGTTTTTT

d_call: -
clone_size: -
cdr3_length: 14
v_call: TRBV19
j_call: TRBJ1-1
cdr3_aa: CASSNRELNTEAFF
cdr3_nt: TGTGCCAGTAGTAACAGGGAATTGAACACTGAAGCTTTCTTT

d_call: TRBD2
clone_size: many
cdr3_length: 15
v_call: TRBV5-1
j_call: TRBJ2-1
cdr3_aa: CASSSGTSGNNEQFF
cdr3_nt: TGCGCCAGCAGCAGCGGGACTAGCGGAAACAATGAGCAGTTCTTC

d_call: -
clone_size: many
cdr3_length: 15
v_call: TRBV20-1
j_call: TRBJ2-3
cdr3_aa: CSAPSSGESTDTQYF
cdr3_nt: TGCAGTGCGCCTTCGAGCGGTGAAAGCACAGATACGCAGTATTTT

d_call: -
clone_size: many
cdr3_length: 18
v_call: TRBV7-8
j_call: TRBJ1-2
cdr3_aa: CASSRTPGLNNPNYGYTF
cdr3_nt: TGTGCCAGCAGCCGAACTCCGGGCCTCAATAACCCTAACTATGGCTACACCTTC

d_call: -
clone_size: -
cdr3_length: 15
v_call: TRBV4-1
j_call: TRBJ2-1
cdr3_aa: CASSQGRFGNNEQFF
cdr3_nt: TGCGCCAGCAGCCAAGGTAGGTTCGGAAACAATGAGCAGTTCTTC

d_call: -
clone_size: -
cdr3_length: 11
v_call: TRBV10-3
j_call: TRBJ2-5
cdr3_aa: CAIGKQETQYF
cdr3_nt: TGTGCCATCGGTAAACAAGAGACCCAGTACTTC

d_call: -
clone_size: -
cdr3_length: 14
v_call: TRBV6-1
j_call: TRBJ1-1
cdr3_aa: CASSPTSGTPEAFF
cdr3_nt: TGTGCCAGCAGTCCAACCTCAGGGACTCCTGAAGCTTTCTTT

d_call: TRBD1
clone_size: -
cdr3_length: 16
v_call: TRBV6-1
j_call: TRBJ1-3
cdr3_aa: CASRTGVWGSGNTIYF
cdr3_nt: TGTGCCAGCAGGACAGGGGTCTGGGGCTCTGGAAACACCATATATTTT

d_call: TRBD2
clone_size: -
cdr3_length: 15
v_call: TRBV11-1
j_call: TRBJ2-1
cdr3_aa: CASSHPSGGPNEQFF
cdr3_nt: TGCGCCAGCAGCCACCCCAGCGGGGGGCCAAATGAGCAGTTCTTC

d_call: -
clone_size: -
cdr3_length: 15
v_call: TRBV3-1
j_call: TRBJ2-1
cdr3_aa: CASSQGIGSYNEQFF
cdr3_nt: TGTGCCAGCAGCCAAGGGATAGGCTCCTACAATGAGCAGTTCTTC

d_call: -
clone_size: once
cdr3_length: 13
v_call: TRBV15
j_call: TRBJ1-1
cdr3_aa: CATRIGGSGEAFF
cdr3_nt: TGTGCCACCCGGATTGGGGGGTCTGGTGAAGCTTTCTTT

d_call: -
clone_size: few
cdr3_length: 13
v_call: TRBV12-3/TRBV12-4
j_call: TRBJ1-6
cdr3_aa: CASSFRGGSPLHF
cdr3_nt: TGTGCCAGCAGTTTCAGGGGTGGTTCACCCCTCCACTTT

d_call: -
clone_size: -
cdr3_length: 15
v_call: TRBV7-6
j_call: TRBJ1-2
cdr3_aa: CASSLLGAREYGYTF
cdr3_nt: TGTGCCAGCAGCTTATTGGGCGCTCGGGAGTATGGCTACACCTTC

d_call: -
clone_size: few
cdr3_length: 12
v_call: TRBV6-1
j_call: TRBJ2-7
cdr3_aa: CASSRTRYEQYF
cdr3_nt: TGTGCCAGCAGTCGGACCCGCTACGAGCAGTACTTC

d_call: -
clone_size: -
cdr3_length: 13
v_call: TRBV6-1
j_call: TRBJ1-2
cdr3_aa: CASSELGVYGYTF
cdr3_nt: TGTGCCAGCAGTGAACTGGGGGTGTATGGCTACACCTTC

d_call: -
clone_size: -
cdr3_length: 14
v_call: TRBV20-1
j_call: TRBJ1-4
cdr3_aa: CSANLWGRNEKLFF
cdr3_nt: TGCAGTGCAAATTTATGGGGCAGGAATGAAAAACTGTTTTTT

d_call: -
clone_size: many
cdr3_length: 12
v_call: TRBV24-1
j_call: TRBJ1-1
cdr3_aa: CATSAVGTEAFF
cdr3_nt: TGTGCCACCAGTGCTGTTGGCACTGAAGCTTTCTTT

d_call: -
clone_size: many
cdr3_length: 12
v_call: TRBV24-1
j_call: TRBJ1-2
cdr3_aa: CATRAGGYGYTF
cdr3_nt: TGTGCCACCAGGGCAGGAGGCTATGGCTACACCTTC

d_call: TRBD2
clone_size: many
cdr3_length: 15
v_call: TRBV11-2
j_call: TRBJ2-1
cdr3_aa: CASSSGLVIANEQFF
cdr3_nt: TGTGCCAGCAGCTCCGGACTAGTAATCGCGAATGAGCAGTTCTTC

d_call: -
clone_size: many
cdr3_length: 11
v_call: TRBV5-6
j_call: TRBJ1-1
cdr3_aa: CASSLRTEAFF
cdr3_nt: TGTGCCAGCAGCTTGCGGACTGAAGCTTTCTTT

d_call: -
clone_size: few
cdr3_length: 14
v_call: TRBV14
j_call: TRBJ1-1
cdr3_aa: CASSQEFRGTEAFF
cdr3_nt: TGTGCCAGCAGCCAAGAATTCAGGGGCACTGAAGCTTTCTTT

d_call: -
clone_size: many
cdr3_length: 15
v_call: TRBV5-1
j_call: TRBJ2-7
cdr3_aa: CASSRGNRELYEQYF
cdr3_nt: TGCGCCAGCAGCCGGGGGAACAGGGAACTCTACGAGCAGTACTTC

d_call: -
clone_size: -
cdr3_length: 14
v_call: TRBV6-5
j_call: TRBJ2-1
cdr3_aa: CASSYLDGFNEQFF
cdr3_nt: TGTGCCAGCAGTTACCTTGACGGGTTCAATGAGCAGTTCTTC

d_call: TRBD2
clone_size: few
cdr3_length: 19
v_call: TRBV7-8
j_call: TRBJ2-1
cdr3_aa: CASSPRGLAGGSSYNEQFF
cdr3_nt: TGTGCCAGCAGCCCCCGGGGACTAGCGGGGGGAAGCTCCTACAATGAGCAGTTCTTC

d_call: -
clone_size: many
cdr3_length: 16
v_call: TRBV2
j_call: TRBJ1-3
cdr3_aa: CASSESNRNSGNTIYF
cdr3_nt: TGTGCCAGCAGTGAATCTAACAGAAACTCTGGAAACACCATATATTTT

d_call: -
clone_size: many
cdr3_length: 16
v_call: TRBV12-3/TRBV12-4
j_call: TRBJ2-2
cdr3_aa: CASRIRGLGNSGELFF
cdr3_nt: TGTGCCAGCAGGATACGGGGCCTCGGGAACTCCGGGGAGCTGTTTTTT

d_call: TRBD1
clone_size: -
cdr3_length: 16
v_call: TRBV6-1
j_call: TRBJ2-1
cdr3_aa: CASSANRGGSHNEQFF
cdr3_nt: TGTGCCAGCAGTGCCAACAGGGGCGGCTCCCACAATGAGCAGTTCTTC

d_call: -
clone_size: -
cdr3_length: 14
v_call: TRBV7-9
j_call: TRBJ1-1
cdr3_aa: CASTPHIMNTEAFF
cdr3_nt: TGTGCCAGCACCCCGCACATCATGAACACTGAAGCTTTCTTT

d_call: -
clone_size: -
cdr3_length: 15
v_call: TRBV7-8
j_call: TRBJ1-4
cdr3_aa: CASSPVFAQSEKLFF
cdr3_nt: TGTGCCAGCAGCCCCGTGTTTGCGCAGTCCGAAAAACTGTTTTTT

d_call: -
clone_size: few
cdr3_length: 15
v_call: TRBV20-1
j_call: TRBJ2-3
cdr3_aa: CSASSPTGRTDTQYF
cdr3_nt: TGCAGTGCTAGCTCCCCGACCGGACGCACAGATACGCAGTATTTT

d_call: -
clone_size: few
cdr3_length: 15
v_call: TRBV7-9
j_call: TRBJ1-2
cdr3_aa: CASSVGLGTHYGYTF
cdr3_nt: TGTGCCAGCAGCGTAGGGCTGGGTACGCACTATGGCTACACCTTC

d_call: TRBD1
clone_size: many
cdr3_length: 15
v_call: TRBV5-1
j_call: TRBJ2-1
cdr3_aa: CASSLNRGRYNEQFF
cdr3_nt: TGCGCCAGCAGCTTGAACAGGGGGCGCTACAATGAGCAGTTCTTC

d_call: -
clone_size: -
cdr3_length: 15
v_call: TRBV15
j_call: TRBJ1-1
cdr3_aa: CATSRDLEGTTEAFF
cdr3_nt: TGTGCCACCAGCAGAGATTTAGAGGGAACCACTGAAGCTTTCTTT

d_call: -
clone_size: many
cdr3_length: 14
v_call: TRBV7-2
j_call: TRBJ2-3
cdr3_aa: CASSPGVHTDTQYF
cdr3_nt: TGTGCCAGCAGCCCGGGGGTGCACACAGATACGCAGTATTTT

d_call: -
clone_size: -
cdr3_length: 12
v_call: TRBV7-2
j_call: TRBJ2-5
cdr3_aa: CASSRWLETQYF
cdr3_nt: TGTGCCAGCAGCCGGTGGTTAGAGACCCAGTACTTC

d_call: TRBD2
clone_size: -
cdr3_length: 14
v_call: TRBV12-3/TRBV12-4
j_call: TRBJ2-1
cdr3_aa: CASRPGLADNEQFF
cdr3_nt: TGTGCCAGCAGACCGGGACTAGCGGACAATGAGCAGTTCTTC

d_call: TRBD1
clone_size: few
cdr3_length: 16
v_call: TRBV6-1
j_call: TRBJ1-1
cdr3_aa: CASSGQGVVFSAEAFF
cdr3_nt: TGTGCCAGCAGTGGACAGGGGGTTGTGTTTTCGGCTGAAGCTTTCTTT

d_call: -
clone_size: -
cdr3_length: 13
v_call: TRBV6-1
j_call: TRBJ2-7
cdr3_aa: CASSERDGDEQYF
cdr3_nt: TGTGCCAGCAGTGAAAGGGATGGCGACGAGCAGTACTTC

d_call: TRBD2
clone_size: few
cdr3_length: 18
v_call: TRBV11-1
j_call: TRBJ2-3
cdr3_aa: CASSHLGLAGVVTDTQYF
cdr3_nt: TGTGCCAGCAGCCACCTCGGGCTAGCGGGGGTAGTCACAGATACGCAGTATTTT

d_call: TRBD1
clone_size: many
cdr3_length: 15
v_call: TRBV3-1
j_call: TRBJ1-5
cdr3_aa: CASSQDPTGNQPQHF
cdr3_nt: TGTGCCAGCAGCCAAGATCCGACAGGGAATCAGCCCCAGCATTTT

d_call: -
clone_size: -
cdr3_length: 16
v_call: TRBV10-3
j_call: TRBJ2-3
cdr3_aa: CAISGPSATSTDTQYF
cdr3_nt: TGTGCCATCAGTGGCCCGAGTGCTACTAGCACAGATACGCAGTATTTT

d_call: TRBD1
clone_size: few
cdr3_length: 15
v_call: TRBV7-6
j_call: TRBJ1-2
cdr3_aa: CASSVEQGLGYGYTF
cdr3_nt: TGTGCCAGCAGCGTAGAACAGGGGCTAGGCTATGGCTACACCTTC

d_call: -
clone_size: many
cdr3_length: 12
v_call: TRBV11-2
j_call: TRBJ2-1
cdr3_aa: CASSQPGVEQFF
cdr3_nt: TGTGCCAGCAGCCAACCAGGGGTTGAGCAGTTCTTC

d_call: -
clone_size: few
cdr3_length: 12
v_call: TRBV18
j_call: TRBJ1-1
cdr3_aa: CASSETNTEAFF
cdr3_nt: TGTGCCAGCTCAGAGACGAACACTGAAGCTTTCTTT

d_call: -
clone_size: -
cdr3_length: 14
v_call: TRBV20-1
j_call: TRBJ1-2
cdr3_aa: CSATSGALNYGYTF
cdr3_nt: TGCAGTGCAACCTCCGGGGCGTTGAACTATGGCTACACCTTC

d_call: -
clone_size: few
cdr3_length: 15
v_call: TRBV30
j_call: TRBJ1-6
cdr3_aa: CAWSTQEAGNSPLHF
cdr3_nt: TGTGCCTGGAGTACGCAAGAAGCGGGAAATTCACCCCTCCACTTT